These 8 T cell receptor beta chains were all obtained from the same sample, sequenced in a study of T cell responses to AZD1222 COVID-19 vaccine (dated by TCRdb to the early 2020s). In the paper's terms, the time point label means: baseline before first vaccination. The protocol used for the library was the immunoSEQ multiplex PCR assay. The source is immuneACCESS, and TCRdb retained only in-frame sequences with V and J called. Part of the clones is not carried over; for the studies checked, unresolved V genes explain less than half of this, and the remainder is unexplained. This sample has 200,000 or so clones in its table, and around 92% of those were observed once. The ten largest clones take up about 10% of the sample. The sample consisted of peripheral blood, taken on day 0 of AZD1222 vaccination. These TCRs come from an adult in good health.

V and J are TRBV5-8 and TRBJ1-1; D might be TRBD1 (6 bases). V shed 5 bases and J shed 5 bases, with 19 bases lying between them. This CDR3 has 15 amino acids. Germline values: CDR1 SGHTS, CDR2 YDEGEE. The CDR3 DNA follows: TGTGCCAGCAGGCCCCTACAGGGAATGAGGACTGAAGCTTTCTTT. Translated: CASRPLQGMRTEAFF.

The chain links TRBV6-5 to TRBJ2-2, with a weak D call TRBD2 (6 bases). Germline V gene data show CDR1 as MNHEY and CDR2 as SVGAGI. Trimming took off 9 bases at V and 0 bases at J, with 11 bases between the two ends. The CDR3 is 14 amino acids. CDR3 residues: CASRAGPNTGELFF. The CDR3 bases are TGTGCCAGTCGAGCGGGCCCGAACACCGGGGAGCTGTTTTTT.

The chain uses TRBV4-1 and TRBJ1-5; D unresolved. Germline V CDR1 and CDR2: MGHRA, YSYEKL. CDR3 length: 15 amino acids. Trimming cost V 0 bases and J 7 bases, with 13 bases left between them. CDR3 DNA: TGCGCCAGCAGCCAAGATGGGAACAGTTGGCAGCCCCAGCATTTT. Translated: CASSQDGNSWQPQHF.

The chain joins TRBV29-1 to TRBJ2-3, with D perhaps TRBD2 (6 bases). Trimming took 4 bases from V and 2 from J, leaving 16 bases between them. Germline loops: CDR1 SQVTM, CDR2 ANQGSEA. The CDR3 spans 15 residues. As DNA, the CDR3 is TGCAGCGTTGGAGGAGGGACGGGTCACACAGATACGCAGTATTTT. The encoded protein is CSVGGGTGHTDTQYF.

The chain recombines TRBV24-1 with TRBJ2-3; D perhaps matches TRBD1 (5 bases). V lost 1 base, J lost 7 bases, and 11 bases lay in between. The CDR3 covers 14 residues. Germline CDR1 and CDR2: KGHDR and SFDVKD. The DNA for the CDR3 is TGTGCCACCAGTGATTTCCAGGGTCTGAATACGCAGTATTTT. This codes for CATSDFQGLNTQYF.

Turning to this clone: This sample includes further DNA sequences coding for the same CDR3. The chain links TRBV7-9 to TRBJ1-3, with D unclear. This CDR3 contains 13 residues. Trimming removed 1 base from V and 4 bases from J, with 5 bases in between. CDR1 is SEHNR, CDR2 FQNEAQ, per germline (reference sequence). CDR3 protein: CASSLGQGNTIYF. DNA of the CDR3: TGTGCCAGCAGCTTAGGTCAGGGAAACACCATATATTTT.

This chain connects TRBV7-9 to TRBJ1-1; 8 bases agree with TRBD1. CDR1 and CDR2 (germline): SEHNR, FQNEAQ (reference sequence). This CDR3 has 13 residues. Unmatched junction bases numbered 5, after V lost 4 bases and J lost 7 bases. CDR3 protein: CASSYGQGFEAFF. In DNA, the CDR3 is TGTGCCAGCAGCTACGGACAGGGTTTTGAAGCTTTCTTT.

This chain connects TRBV18 to TRBJ2-1; D unclear. This CDR3 contains 13 residues. Trimming shortened V by 3 bases and J by 9 bases, and 12 bases separated the two germline ends. CDR1 and CDR2 from the germline V gene are KGHSH and LQKENI. The CDR3 here is CASSPPPRIEQFF. The CDR3, as DNA: TGTGCCAGCTCACCCCCCCCGCGGATTGAGCAGTTCTTC.